Below are 15 T cell receptor beta chains sequenced from a single sample in a study of glioma-infiltrating T cells. TCR alpha and beta CDR3 regions were amplified from RNA using iRepertoire nested multiplex PCR. TCRdb re-analysed the multiplex PCR reads in MiXCR, keeping a single row per CDR3 protein. The table lists approximately 18,000 distinct CDR3 sequences, roughly 64% of them singletons. Sequencing was carried out using glioma tissue, nonneoplastic brain tissue, or PBMCs (not recorded which). The source of these receptors is a human donor with low-grade glioma or glioblastoma, undergoing nonglioma brain surgery, or in good health (not recorded which).

The sample holds a few counts of this clonotype. The rearrangement joins TRBV27 to TRBJ1-1; no clear D gene. CDR1 MNHEY and CDR2 SMNVEV come from the germline V gene (reference sequence). V lost 8 bases to trimming and J lost 3 bases, with 13 bases between them. The CDR3 sequence is 13 residues long. The CDR3 sequence: CASGKGSYTEAFF. CDR3 nucleotide sequence: TGTGCCAGCGGAAAGGGATCTTACACTGAAGCTTTCTTT.

Only a few counts were recorded for this clonotype. The chain joins TRBV5-1 to TRBJ1-1; D not resolved. Germline CDR1 and CDR2: SGHRS and YFSETQ. V lost 0 bases and J 4 bases, leaving 13 bases between the germline ends. There are 15 residues in the CDR3. The CDR3 region is CASSLDPSGSTEAFF. DNA of the CDR3: TGCGCCAGCAGCTTGGACCCCTCCGGGAGCACTGAAGCTTTCTTT.

This chain uses TRBV29-1 with TRBJ1-2; no clear D gene. V gave up 7 bases and J gave up 2 bases, with 20 bases separating them. CDR1 SQVTM and CDR2 ANQGSEA come from the germline V gene. CDR3 length equals 15 residues. The CDR3 region is CSAGGPGSLNYGYTF. The CDR3 nucleotides read TGCAGCGCAGGAGGCCCCGGGTCTCTAAACTATGGCTACACCTTC.

V and J are TRBV6-2 or TRBV6-3 and TRBJ1-2, with D uncertain. Trimming removed 0 bases at V and 3 bases at J, with 14 bases between. The CDR3 runs 16 residues. Germline V gene sequence: CDR1 MNHEY, CDR2 SVGEGT. CDR3 DNA sequence: TGTGCCAGCAGTTACTCCGGGGTTAGAGGTGACTATGGCTACACCTTC. It translates to CASSYSGVRGDYGYTF.

This clonotype was seen just once. This chain connects TRBV20-1 to TRBJ2-3; 7 nucleotides align to TRBD2. The CDR3 extends over 14 amino acids. The junction had 11 bases not matched to a gene; V was cut back by 6 bases and J by 5 bases. Germline assignment: CDR1 DFQATT and CDR2 SNEGSKA (reference sequence). The CDR3: CSASSGTTQDTQYF. In DNA, the CDR3 is TGCAGTGCCTCGTCCGGGACTACACAAGATACGCAGTATTTT.

This clonotype was counted a few times. The chain combines TRBV6-2 or TRBV6-3 with TRBJ1-1; D unclear. This CDR3 comprises 14 residues. V dropped 4 bases and J dropped 2 bases, with 11 bases sitting between them. The germline V gene encodes CDR1 MNHEY and CDR2 SVGEGT. CDR3 DNA: TGTGCCAGCAGTTGGCGGACGGGAAACACTGAAGCTTTCTTT. Translating it yields CASSWRTGNTEAFF.

The V gene is TRBV6-4, the J gene TRBJ2-2, with no clear D. Germline CDR1 reads MRHNA; CDR2 reads SNTAGT. V was cut by 5 bases and J by 6 bases, with 7 bases left in between. This CDR3 spans 12 amino acids. CDR3 sequence reads: CASSLRPGELFF. In DNA form, the CDR3 reads TGTGCCAGCAGTCTCAGACCCGGGGAGCTGTTTTTT.

This clonotype showed up just a few times. V is TRBV6-6 and J is TRBJ1-1; D call uncertain. Trimming left V 0 bases short and J 5 bases short, with 4 bases between. CDR1 is MNHNY and CDR2 is SVGAGI in the germline V gene (reference sequence). The length of the CDR3 is 12 residues. The CDR3 coding sequence is TGTGCCAGCAGTTACTCTAGGACTGAAGCTTTCTTT. Its translation is CASSYSRTEAFF.

The table lists this clonotype with many counts. The rearrangement uses TRBV12-3 or TRBV12-4 and TRBJ1-2; D gene ambiguous. The germline V and J ends were trimmed by 5 bases and 0 bases, with 13 bases remaining between them. The length of the CDR3 is 15 residues. CDR3 in amino acids: CASSPTRATNYGYTF. In DNA form, the CDR3 reads TGTGCCAGCAGTCCGACAAGGGCCACTAACTATGGCTACACCTTC.

This clonotype was observed a handful of times. V usage is TRBV29-1 and J usage is TRBJ2-7; tentative D call: TRBD2 (5 bases). The CDR3 loop spans 14 amino acids. Germline CDR1 SQVTM, CDR2 ANQGSEA. V was trimmed by 1 base and J by 4 bases, leaving 14 bases between them. CDR3 nucleotide sequence: TGCAGCGTTGAAGGTTTAGAGGGCCTATACGAGCAGTACTTC. Translation gives CSVEGLEGLYEQYF.

This chain uses TRBV3-1 with TRBJ2-6; 7 bases match TRBD1. Trimming cost V 5 bases and J 0 bases; bases outside gene matches: 10. Per the germline V gene, CDR1 is LGHDT and CDR2 is YNNKEL (reference sequence). The CDR3 has 18 amino acids. CDR3 loop: CASSIGQAYSSGANVLTF. The CDR3 DNA sequence: TGTGCCAGCAGCATAGGACAGGCCTATTCCTCTGGGGCCAACGTCCTGACTTTC.

The chain employs TRBV6-6 and TRBJ2-1; D is possibly TRBD1 or TRBD2 (5 bases each). The CDR3 is 13 residues long. The V gene's germline CDR1 is MNHNY and CDR2 SVGAGI (reference sequence). The V end lost 5 bases, the J end lost 8 bases, and 13 bases lay between the germline ends. The CDR3 sequence: CASSPRVGDEQFF. In nucleotides, the CDR3 is TGTGCCAGCAGTCCCCGAGTGGGGGATGAGCAGTTCTTC.

By sample fraction, this clonotype is medium-sized. The chain recombines TRBV10-3 with TRBJ2-5, with D unresolved. V gave up 0 bases and J gave up 0 bases, with 8 bases separating them. The CDR3 loop spans 15 amino acids. Germline CDR1 ENHRY, CDR2 SYGVKD. The DNA for the CDR3 is TGTGCCATCAGTGAGTCGGGCGGAAACCAAGAGACCCAGTACTTC. Amino acids: CAISESGGNQETQYF.

This clonotype was recorded many times. The chain combines TRBV27 with TRBJ2-7; the D is unclear. This CDR3 is built from 13 residues. Germline V gene data show CDR1 as MNHEY and CDR2 as SMNVEV (reference sequence). Trimming left V 2 bases short and J 0 bases short, with 5 bases between. CDR3 sequence: CASSLADSYEQYF. In DNA, the CDR3 is TGTGCCAGCAGTTTAGCGGACTCCTACGAGCAGTACTTC.

V is TRBV3-1 and J is TRBJ2-1; 10 nucleotides align to TRBD2. Looked up from germline, CDR1 is LGHDT and CDR2 is YNNKEL (reference sequence). This CDR3 is built from 17 residues. With V trimmed by 1 base and J by 3 bases, 6 bases remained unmatched. The CDR3 DNA reads TGTGCCAGCAGCCAAGTGAAACTAGCGGGGATCTACAATGAGCAGTTCTTC. Translating it yields CASSQVKLAGIYNEQFF.